These 9 T cell receptor beta chains share one sample of origin, sequenced in a study of blood T cell repertoires in COVID-19. Here immunoSEQ multiplex PCR was the method, and the copy in TCRdb shows in-frame clones only, minus some. In the table there are 40,000 or so clones, around 80% of which are singletons. Sequenced: peripheral blood. All receptors come from a man aged 40-55 years with active or convalescent COVID-19.

The CDR3 sequence: CASSQEGGGAKNIQYF. DNA of the CDR3: TGCGCCAGCAGCCAAGAAGGGGGGGGAGCCAAAAACATTCAGTACTTC. This chain joins TRBV4-1 and TRBJ2-4; a possible D gene is TRBD2 (7 bases). Between the trimmed V and J ends, which lost 0 bases and 0 bases, there was a span of 9 bases. Per the germline V gene, CDR1 is MGHRA and CDR2 is YSYEKL. The CDR3 covers 16 residues.

This clone appeared once. The chain employs TRBV15 and TRBJ2-1, with D unclear. Germline assignment: CDR1 LNHNV and CDR2 YYDKDF (reference sequence). V shed 1 base and J shed 7 bases, with 14 bases lying between them. The CDR3 covers 15 residues. In nucleotides, the CDR3 is TGTGCCACCAGCAGAGCCACACCCGGAGTGAATGAGCAGTTCTTC. This encodes CATSRATPGVNEQFF.

Here the CDR3 DNA reads TGTGCCAGCAGCCAAGAAGGAGACAAACTGTTTTTT. Its protein product is CASSQEGDKLFF. This chain uses TRBV14 with TRBJ1-4; D unclear. The germline CDR1 and CDR2 sequences are SGHDN and FVKESK. Trimming took 0 bases from V and 11 from J, leaving 7 bases between them. The CDR3 spans 12 residues.

The CDR3 nucleotides read TGTGCCAGCAGCCAAGACAAATTCGGACAGGGGGGTGGCTACACCTTC. It yields the protein CASSQDKFGQGGGYTF. V gene TRBV4-2 combines with J gene TRBJ1-2, with 10 bases that match TRBD1. V lost 0 bases and J lost 7; bases outside the gene matches: 8. Germline V lookup: CDR1 LGHNA, CDR2 YNFKEQ. CDR3 length equals 16 residues.

The chain has TRBV3-1 (or the pseudogene TRBV3-2) and TRBJ1-1; 7 nucleotides align to TRBD1. V gave up 5 bases and J gave up 11 bases; unmatched junction bases: 17. This CDR3 has 15 amino acids. Per the germline V gene, CDR1 is LGHDT and CDR2 is YNNKEL (reference sequence). CDR3 sequence: CASSLTGRDSPRAFF. In DNA form, the CDR3 reads TGTGCCAGCAGCTTAACGGGCCGGGACAGTCCCCGGGCTTTCTTT.

The sample holds a few counts of this clone. The chain recombines TRBV10-3 with TRBJ2-1, with D hard to call. CDR1 is ENHRY and CDR2 is SYGVKD in the germline V gene. Trimming pared 9 bases from V and 5 bases from J, leaving 11 bases between. This CDR3 region has 12 residues. CDR3 coding DNA: TGTGCCATTCAGGTCGGTAACAATGAGCAGTTCTTC. Translating it yields CAIQVGNNEQFF.

The rearrangement joins TRBV11-1 to TRBJ2-1, with 7 bases lining up with TRBD1. V was pared by 4 bases and J by 3 bases, with 6 bases of the junction left unmatched. CDR3 size: 15 residues. Per germline, CDR1 SGHAT and CDR2 FQDESV (reference sequence). CDR3 region: CASSSPGQLYNEQFF. In nucleotides, the CDR3 is TGTGCCAGCAGCTCTCCGGGACAGCTCTACAATGAGCAGTTCTTC.

The chain couples TRBV5-1 to TRBJ2-7, with D possibly TRBD1 on 6 matching bases. V lost 6 bases, J lost 2 bases, and 18 bases lay in between. CDR1 SGHRS and CDR2 YFSETQ come from the germline V gene. This CDR3 comprises 15 residues. The CDR3 protein is CASKPVGQTPYEQYF. CDR3 in DNA: TGCGCCAGCAAACCGGTAGGACAGACACCCTACGAGCAGTACTTC.

This clone was detected a few times. The rearrangement joins TRBV5-4 to TRBJ2-1, with a possible D match to TRBD1 (7 bases). The CDR3 length is 15 residues. Germline-derived CDR1 and CDR2 are SGHNT and YYREEE (reference sequence). Trimming took 4 bases from V and 1 from J, leaving 12 bases between them. The CDR3: CASSRPGGSYNEQFF. DNA for the CDR3: TGTGCCAGCAGCCGTCCAGGGGGGTCCTACAATGAGCAGTTCTTC.